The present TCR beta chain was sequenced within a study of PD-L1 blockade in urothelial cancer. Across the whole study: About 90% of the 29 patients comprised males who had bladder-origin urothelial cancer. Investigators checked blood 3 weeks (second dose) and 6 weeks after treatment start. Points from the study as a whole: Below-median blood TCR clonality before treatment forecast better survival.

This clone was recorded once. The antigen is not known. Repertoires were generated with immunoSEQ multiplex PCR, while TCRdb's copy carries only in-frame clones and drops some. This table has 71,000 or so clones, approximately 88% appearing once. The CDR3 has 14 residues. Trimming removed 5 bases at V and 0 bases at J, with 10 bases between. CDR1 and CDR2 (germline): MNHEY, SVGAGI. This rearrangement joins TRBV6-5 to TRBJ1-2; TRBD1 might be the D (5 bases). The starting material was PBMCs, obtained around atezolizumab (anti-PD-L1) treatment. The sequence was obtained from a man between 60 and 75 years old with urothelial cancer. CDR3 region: CASSRATANYGYTF. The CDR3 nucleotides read TGTGCCAGCAGTCGGGCGACAGCTAACTATGGCTACACCTTC.